This T cell receptor beta chain was sequenced during a study of T cell repertoires in cytomegalovirus infection. This clonotype appeared many times. TCRdb itself ran the reads through MiXCR, one entry per CDR3 protein. In the table there are about 130,000 distinct CDR3 sequences, roughly 9% of which are singletons. Trimming at V came to 7 bases and at J to 4 bases, leaving 12 bases not matched to a gene. The CDR3 totals 15 residues. In germline, CDR1 is MDHEN, CDR2 SYDVKM. This sequence joins TRBV28 and TRBJ1-2; TRBD1 matches 7 bases. This clonotype originated in a human donor in good health (CMV status not recorded). Some clones in this sample may be carry-over from other donors' samples. The specimen was PBMCs. The CDR3 here is CASTSPPTGPYGYTF. The CDR3 nucleotides read TGTGCCAGCACCTCACCCCCGACAGGGCCCTATGGCTACACCTTC.